The next 15 T cell receptor beta chains were all read from a single sample in a study of graft-versus-host responses after intestinal transplantation. Some clones are missing from TCRdb's copy, which holds only in-frame ones; the method was immunoSEQ multiplex PCR. This sample has some 14,000 clones, with roughly 30% found just once. The starting material was alloreactive CD4+ T cells from a mixed lymphocyte reaction culture, obtained before intestinal transplant. Subset indicated: CFSE-low proliferating T cells sorted from approximately 6-day pre-transplant mixed lymphocyte reaction (GvH or HvG direction). Receptors originate from a human patient who received an intestinal transplant.

There are a few counts of this clone. The gene calls are TRBV5-1 and TRBJ2-1; D may match TRBD1 or TRBD2 (5 bases each). The germline V gene has CDR1 SGHRS and CDR2 YFSETQ. This CDR3 comprises 18 residues. Trimming pared 0 bases from V and 3 bases from J, leaving 19 bases between. Here the CDR3 DNA reads TGCGCCAGCAGCTTGGTACGCCCGGGACCCACTCTCTACAATGAGCAGTTCTTC. This encodes CASSLVRPGPTLYNEQFF. Filled out from reference TRBV5-1 and TRBJ2-1, the complete variable domain reads KAGVTQTPRYLIKTRGQQVTLSCSPISGHRSVSWYQQTPGQGLQFLFEYFSETQRNKGNFPGRFSGRQFSNSRSEMNVSTLELGDSALYLCASSLVRPGPTLYNEQFFGPGTRLTVL.

This clone was observed a handful of times. This chain uses TRBV4-2 with TRBJ1-1; D ambiguous. V gave up 6 bases and J gave up 8 bases, with 16 bases separating them. The CDR3 length is 13 residues. Germline CDR1 LGHNA, CDR2 YNFKEQ. The CDR3 region is CASRTPLLTEAFF. CDR3 coding DNA: TGTGCCAGCAGAACTCCCCTCCTAACCGAAGCTTTCTTT.

The chain links TRBV27 to TRBJ2-7, with 10 bases lining up with TRBD1. The CDR3 runs 13 residues. Unmatched junction bases numbered 1, after V lost 5 bases and J lost 3 bases. CDR1 and CDR2 from the germline V gene are MNHEY and SMNVEV (reference sequence). The CDR3 DNA sequence: TGTGCCAGCAGTAGGGACAGGGGCTACGAGCAGTACTTC. Translating it yields CASSRDRGYEQYF.

The chain links TRBV5-6 to TRBJ2-5; tentatively, D is TRBD1 (5 bases). The CDR3 loop spans 14 amino acids. Germline V gives CDR1 SGHDT, CDR2 YYEEEE. Trimming removed 0 bases from V and 3 bases from J, with 9 bases in between. CDR3 sequence: CASSLGTREETQYF. In nucleotides, the CDR3 is TGTGCCAGCAGCTTGGGGACAAGGGAAGAGACCCAGTACTTC. Drawing the rest from reference TRBV5-6 and TRBJ2-5, the complete variable domain is DAGVTQSPTHLIKTRGQQVTLRCSPKSGHDTVSWYQQALGQGPQFIFQYYEEEERQRGNFPDRFSGHQFPNYSSELNVNALLLGDSALYLCASSLGTREETQYFGPGTRLLVL.

The table lists this clone with a few counts. V usage is TRBV5-1 and J usage is TRBJ2-1; 11 bases match TRBD2. With V trimmed by 4 bases and J by 6 bases, 9 bases remained unmatched. This CDR3 is built from 16 residues. The germline V gene has CDR1 SGHRS and CDR2 YFSETQ. The CDR3 loop is CASSVMPLAGGNEQFF. CDR3 nucleotides: TGCGCCAGCAGCGTGATGCCTCTAGCGGGAGGCAATGAGCAGTTCTTC. The full variable domain, rest sourced from reference TRBV5-1 and TRBJ2-1, is KAGVTQTPRYLIKTRGQQVTLSCSPISGHRSVSWYQQTPGQGLQFLFEYFSETQRNKGNFPGRFSGRQFSNSRSEMNVSTLELGDSALYLCASSVMPLAGGNEQFFGPGTRLTVL.

The chain carries TRBV4-2 and TRBJ2-3, with TRBD2 matching over 11 bases. V was clipped by 2 bases and J by 0 bases; unmatched bases: 4. The germline V gene has CDR1 LGHNA and CDR2 YNFKEQ. The CDR3 runs to 17 residues. CDR3 DNA sequence: TGTGCCAGCAGCCAAAAAAGGACTAGCGGGAGCACAGATACGCAGTATTTT. Amino acids: CASSQKRTSGSTDTQYF.

The table lists this clone with a few counts. This sequence joins TRBV7-2 and TRBJ2-3, with D perhaps assigned TRBD1 or TRBD2 (6 bases each). V lost 5 bases to trimming and J lost 7 bases, with 13 bases between them. The V gene's germline CDR1 is SGHTA and CDR2 FQGNSA. The CDR3 runs to 13 residues. The CDR3 protein is CASSAEGGNTQYF. CDR3 coding DNA: TGTGCCAGCAGCGCCGAGGGGGGAAATACGCAGTATTTT.

The chain combines TRBV5-4 with TRBJ1-2; 7 nucleotides match TRBD1. With 4 bases clipped from V and 6 bases from J, the junction kept 3 bases outside the gene matches. This CDR3 region has 12 residues. In germline, CDR1 is SGHNT, CDR2 YYREEE (reference sequence). The CDR3 sequence is CASSQTGNGYTF. CDR3 sequence (DNA): TGTGCCAGCAGCCAGACAGGGAATGGCTACACCTTC.

This chain connects TRBV5-4 to TRBJ2-3; D is unresolved. This CDR3 region has 13 residues. CDR1 and CDR2 (germline): SGHNT, YYREEE (reference sequence). V was shortened by 4 bases and J by 3 bases, with 9 bases between the two germline ends. CDR3 loop: CASSPTQTDTQYF. As DNA, the CDR3 is TGTGCCAGCAGCCCCACCCAGACAGATACGCAGTATTTT.

This chain uses TRBV6-5 with TRBJ2-5; either TRBD1 or TRBD2 may fit D (6 bases each). Trimming stripped 2 bases from V and 7 bases from J, with 14 bases between. Germline V gives CDR1 MNHEY, CDR2 SVGAGI. CDR3 size: 14 residues. The CDR3 loop is CASSYGGQQGTQYF. DNA for the CDR3: TGTGCCAGCAGTTACGGGGGGCAGCAGGGGACCCAGTACTTC.

Only a few counts were recorded for this clone. This chain uses TRBV6-5 with TRBJ1-5; D may be TRBD1 (5 bases). Trimming cost V 2 bases and J 5 bases, with 13 bases left between them. Germline V gives CDR1 MNHEY, CDR2 SVGAGI. CDR3 size: 15 residues. The CDR3 is CASSYSGGVHQPQHF. Here the CDR3 DNA reads TGTGCCAGCAGTTACAGTGGGGGTGTTCATCAGCCCCAGCATTTT.

In nucleotides, the CDR3 is TGTGCCAGCAGCGAAGATTCGGGGGCTTCCGGGGAGCTGTTTTTT. Translation: CASSEDSGASGELFF. The chain recombines TRBV5-6 with TRBJ2-2; either TRBD1 or TRBD2 may fit D (6 bases each). V was shortened by 4 bases and J by 6 bases, with 16 bases between the two germline ends. Germline V lookup: CDR1 SGHDT, CDR2 YYEEEE. CDR3 length: 15 amino acids.

The CDR3 bases are TGTGCCAGCTCTCTTCGGGGTCTCAACTATGGCTACACCTTC. Its protein is CASSLRGLNYGYTF. The gene calls are TRBV6-5 and TRBJ1-2; D gene ambiguous. The CDR3 runs to 14 residues. V lost 8 bases and J lost 2, with 15 bases in between. Germline V gene data show CDR1 as MNHEY and CDR2 as SVGAGI.

The V call is TRBV5-6, the J call TRBJ2-1; D remains ambiguous. CDR3 size: 12 residues. Between the trimmed V and J ends, which lost 2 bases and 9 bases, there was a span of 9 bases. The germline gives CDR1 SGHDT, CDR2 YYEEEE. The CDR3, as DNA: TGTGCCAGCAGCTTATGGTCCTTTGAGCAGTTCTTC. Translated, it gives CASSLWSFEQFF.

This clone was counted only a few times. Here the CDR3 DNA reads TGTGCCAGCAGCCAAGATGGGACAGGGACTGGAAACACCATATATTTT. This codes for CASSQDGTGTGNTIYF. V and J are TRBV4-2 and TRBJ1-3; 9 bases map to TRBD1. With V trimmed by 0 bases and J by 2 bases, 2 bases remained unmatched. Germline loops: CDR1 LGHNA, CDR2 YNFKEQ. This CDR3 is 16 amino acids long.